The 23 T cell receptor beta chains below come from one sample, sequenced in a study of OX40 agonist ivuxolimab in advanced cancers. The protocol was immunoSEQ multiplex PCR, while the TCRdb copy is restricted to in-frame clones and leaves out a portion. The repertoire holds roughly 96,000 clones, with 84% as singletons. The sequencing here drew on CD4+ or CD8+ T cells sorted from blood, taken in a trial of the OX40 agonist ivuxolimab. The receptors were gathered from an adult with an advanced solid tumor such as melanoma, head and neck, liver or kidney cancer.

The table lists this clone with a few counts. The V and J genes are TRBV10-3 and TRBJ2-7, with D unresolved. This CDR3 spans 14 amino acids. Trimming stripped 6 bases from V and 6 bases from J, with 18 bases between. CDR1 is ENHRY, CDR2 SYGVKD, per germline. Here the CDR3 DNA reads TGTGCCATCAGCCCGTCTCCACTAAGTCGCGAGCAGTACTTC. It codes for CAISPSPLSREQYF.

The chain carries TRBV7-2 and TRBJ2-4, with D possibly being TRBD2 (7 bases). Trimming took 0 bases from V and 1 from J, leaving 13 bases between them. The CDR3 is 17 residues long. The germline gives CDR1 SGHTA, CDR2 FQGNSA. CDR3: CASSLAGGPEAKNIQYF. DNA for the CDR3: TGTGCCAGCAGCTTAGCGGGGGGGCCCGAGGCCAAAAACATTCAGTACTTC.

The chain recombines TRBV6-1 with TRBJ2-7, with D unclear. The V end was cut by 4 bases, the J end by 1 base, with 11 bases between. Germline V lookup: CDR1 MNHNS, CDR2 SASEGT. CDR3 length: 14 residues. The CDR3 region is CASSVRDGSYEQYF. The CDR3 DNA follows: TGTGCCAGCAGTGTTCGAGACGGATCCTACGAGCAGTACTTC.

This chain uses TRBV5-1 with TRBJ1-5, with D unresolved. The CDR3 loop spans 17 amino acids. The V end lost 1 base, the J end lost 3 bases, and 17 bases lay between the germline ends. The germline V gene has CDR1 SGHRS and CDR2 YFSETQ. As DNA, the CDR3 is TGCGCCAGCAGCTTGCGGGCCCTTGACGGGAACAATCAGCCCCAGCATTTT. This sequence encodes CASSLRALDGNNQPQHF.

The chain links TRBV29-1 to TRBJ2-1; 13 bases fit TRBD2. The CDR3 runs to 18 residues. V lost 5 bases and J lost 2; bases outside the gene matches: 12. Germline V gives CDR1 SQVTM, CDR2 ANQGSEA. For the CDR3, the DNA is TGCAGCGTTTCGCCGATAACTAGCGGGGGGGCTCCCTACAATGAGCAGTTCTTC. It yields the protein CSVSPITSGGAPYNEQFF.

This clone was observed a single time. The chain employs TRBV5-4 and TRBJ2-7, with TRBD1 identical over 8 bases. From germline, CDR1 is SGHNT and CDR2 YYREEE (reference sequence). The CDR3 contains 16 residues. J was trimmed by 4 bases and V by 4 bases; bases with no gene match: 13. DNA of the CDR3: TGTGCCAGCAGCCCCTCACTAGGACAGGGTGAATACGAGCAGTACTTC. It codes for CASSPSLGQGEYEQYF.

This clone was seen a single time. This sequence joins TRBV6-5 and TRBJ2-3; tentatively, D is TRBD1 or TRBD2 (6 bases each). The V and J ends lost 6 bases and 7 bases respectively, with 17 bases between them. There are 14 residues in the CDR3. Germline V gene sequence: CDR1 MNHEY, CDR2 SVGAGI. The CDR3 DNA follows: TGTGCCAGCAGCAGGGGCGGGACCCAAAATACGCAGTATTTT. Translated: CASSRGGTQNTQYF.

This chain links TRBV18 with TRBJ1-2; D may be TRBD1 (6 bases). Trimming took 4 bases from V and 5 from J, leaving 26 bases between them. Germline CDR1 is KGHSH and CDR2 is LQKENI. This CDR3 contains 18 residues. The CDR3 is CASSLMGEQGAPPYGYTF. CDR3 bases: TGTGCCAGCTCACTGATGGGGGAACAGGGCGCCCCACCTTATGGCTACACCTTC. Drawing the rest from reference TRBV18 and TRBJ1-2, the complete variable domain is NAGVMQNPRHLVRRRGQEARLRCSPMKGHSHVYWYRQLPEEGLKFMVYLQKENIIDESGMPKERFSAEFPKEGPSILRIQQVVRGDSAAYFCASSLMGEQGAPPYGYTFGSGTRLTVV.

V and J are TRBV15 and TRBJ2-7; D unresolved. Per the germline V gene, CDR1 is LNHNV and CDR2 is YYDKDF (reference sequence). CDR3 length equals 14 residues. V was trimmed by 1 base and J by 1 base, leaving 8 bases between them. CDR3 amino acids: CATSRALGSYEQYF. The CDR3 DNA reads TGTGCCACCAGCAGAGCCCTGGGATCCTACGAGCAGTACTTC. The full variable domain, rest sourced from reference TRBV15 and TRBJ2-7, is DAMVIQNPRYQVTQFGKPVTLSCSQTLNHNVMYWYQQKSSQAPKLLFHYYDKDFNNEADTPDNFQSRRPNTSFCFLDIRSPGLGDTAMYLCATSRALGSYEQYFGPGTRLTVT.

This clone has just one count. The V call is TRBV7-2, the J call TRBJ2-7; weak D call: TRBD1 (5 bases). CDR1 and CDR2 from the germline V gene are SGHTA and FQGNSA. V lost 6 bases to trimming and J lost 6 bases, with 12 bases between them. The CDR3 spans 12 residues. CDR3 loop: CASSPFQGEQYF. In DNA form, the CDR3 reads TGTGCCAGCAGTCCGTTCCAGGGCGAGCAGTACTTC.

The V call is TRBV18, the J call TRBJ2-7; D call uncertain. Between the trimmed V and J ends, which lost 4 bases and 2 bases, there was a span of 21 bases. Germline assignment: CDR1 KGHSH and CDR2 LQKENI. There are 17 residues in the CDR3. The CDR3 is CASSLLVQDVGTYEQYF. DNA for the CDR3: TGTGCCAGCTCACTACTCGTTCAGGACGTCGGTACCTACGAGCAGTACTTC.

This clone came up once. The rearrangement links TRBV5-6 to TRBJ2-3; a weak D match, TRBD2 (5 bases). The CDR3 runs 13 residues. V lost 5 bases and J lost 6, with 13 bases in between. The germline gives CDR1 SGHDT, CDR2 YYEEEE. CDR3 amino acids: CASRPHSEDTQYF. The CDR3 nucleotides are TGTGCCAGCAGGCCTCATAGCGAGGATACGCAGTATTTT. Drawing the rest from reference TRBV5-6 and TRBJ2-3, the complete variable domain is DAGVTQSPTHLIKTRGQQVTLRCSPKSGHDTVSWYQQALGQGPQFIFQYYEEEERQRGNFPDRFSGHQFPNYSSELNVNALLLGDSALYLCASRPHSEDTQYFGPGTRLTVL.

This clone was seen only a few times. The V gene is TRBV20-1, the J gene TRBJ1-2; D remains ambiguous. Germline loops: CDR1 DFQATT, CDR2 SNEGSKA (reference sequence). The CDR3 sequence is 11 residues long. V was cut by 3 bases and J by 8 bases, with 10 bases left in between. The CDR3 nucleotides read TGCAGTGCTAGTAGGGAGTACGGCTACACCTTC. Its protein product is CSASREYGYTF.

This rearrangement joins TRBV7-9 to TRBJ1-5; D unresolved. CDR1 is SEHNR and CDR2 is FQNEAQ in the germline V gene (reference sequence). Trimming removed 1 base at V and 2 bases at J, with 12 bases between. The CDR3 contains 16 residues. The CDR3 here is CASSLGEGAGNQPQHF. CDR3 nucleotide sequence: TGTGCCAGCAGCTTAGGGGAGGGAGCGGGCAATCAGCCCCAGCATTTT.

The chain combines TRBV10-3 with TRBJ2-1, with D possibly being TRBD2 (5 bases). Germline V gene sequence: CDR1 ENHRY, CDR2 SYGVKD. V shed 6 bases and J shed 0 bases, with 15 bases lying between them. The CDR3 loop spans 16 amino acids. The CDR3 protein is CAIRDGLSSSYNEQFF. The CDR3 coding sequence is TGTGCCATCAGGGATGGACTGTCAAGCTCCTACAATGAGCAGTTCTTC.

V and J are TRBV10-1 and TRBJ2-2; 10 nucleotides line up with TRBD2. Per germline, CDR1 WNHNN and CDR2 SYGVQD (reference sequence). The CDR3 runs to 17 residues. Trimming took 0 bases from V and 5 from J; bases not matched to a gene: 6. The CDR3 loop is CASSESPSGSRTGELFF. The CDR3 DNA reads as TGCGCCAGCAGTGAGTCCCCTAGCGGGAGTCGTACCGGGGAGCTGTTTTTT.

The chain carries TRBV5-1 and TRBJ1-3, with D perhaps matching TRBD1 (6 bases). The CDR3 sequence is 15 residues long. Germline assignment: CDR1 SGHRS and CDR2 YFSETQ. Trimming removed 4 bases from V and 0 bases from J, with 11 bases in between. The CDR3 bases are TGCGCCAGCAGCAACCGGGACACCTCTGGAAACACCATATATTTT. Amino acid sequence: CASSNRDTSGNTIYF.

This chain uses TRBV19 with TRBJ1-3, with 8 bases identical to TRBD1. This CDR3 is built from 13 residues. V gave up 6 bases and J gave up 9 bases; unmatched junction bases: 7. Germline V gene data show CDR1 as LNHDA and CDR2 as SQIVND (reference sequence). Here the CDR3 DNA reads TGTGCCAGTAGCGCGGACAGGGTAGGCACCATATATTTT. It is translated as CASSADRVGTIYF.

This chain links TRBV19 with TRBJ2-5, with D possibly TRBD1 on 6 matching bases. The end of the DNA aligns better with TRBJ2-7, so the J call may be wrong. This CDR3 comprises 13 residues. CDR1 and CDR2 from the germline V gene are LNHDA and SQIVND (reference sequence). CDR3 loop: CASSTDSPYEQYF. DNA of the CDR3: TGTGCCAGTAGTACGGACAGCCCCTACGAGCAGTACTTC.

This chain's CDR3 is CASSLERGASTDTQYF. CDR3 DNA: TGTGCCAGCAGCTTAGAGAGGGGGGCAAGCACAGATACGCAGTATTTT. The J gene is TRBJ2-3, the V gene TRBV7-8; perhaps D is TRBD1 or TRBD2 (6 bases each). The CDR3 length is 16 residues. Germline lookup yields CDR1 SGHVS and CDR2 FQNEAQ. Trimming shortened V by 1 base and J by 0 bases, and 11 bases separated the two germline ends. Based on the CDR3 plus reference TRBV7-8 and TRBJ2-3, the full variable domain is GAGVSQSPRYKVAKRGQDVALRCDPISGHVSLFWYQQALGQGPEFLTYFQNEAQLDKSGLPSDRFFAERPEGSVSTLKIQRTQQEDSAVYLCASSLERGASTDTQYFGPGTRLTVL.

The V and J genes are TRBV7-3 and TRBJ2-1; 7 bases are shared with TRBD2. CDR1 and CDR2 from the germline V gene are SGHTA and FQGTGA. This CDR3 comprises 17 residues. The trim removed 0 bases at V and 4 bases at J, leaving 9 bases unmatched. In DNA, the CDR3 is TGTGCCAGCAGCTTAACAGCTAGCGGTTATTCGTACAATGAGCAGTTCTTC. Its translation is CASSLTASGYSYNEQFF.

This clone has only one observation. This chain joins TRBV27 and TRBJ1-1; unclear D gene. Germline lookup yields CDR1 MNHEY and CDR2 SMNVEV (reference sequence). Trimming took off 3 bases at V and 2 bases at J, with 7 bases between the two ends. The length of the CDR3 is 13 residues. The CDR3 region is CASSLQVNTEAFF. CDR3 coding DNA: TGTGCCAGCAGTTTGCAAGTTAACACTGAAGCTTTCTTT.

The genes are TRBV5-1 and TRBJ2-7; TRBD2 matches at 8 bases. With 4 bases clipped from V and 7 bases from J, the junction kept 4 bases outside the gene matches. The CDR3 has 12 amino acids. Germline assignment: CDR1 SGHRS and CDR2 YFSETQ. Here the CDR3 reads CASSREGVEQYF. The CDR3 DNA sequence: TGCGCCAGCAGCCGGGAGGGGGTGGAGCAGTACTTC.